The T cell receptor (beta chain) described here comes from a study of T-cell reconstitution after alpha-beta-depleted transplantation in children. Overall study findings and caveats: Newly produced T cells mostly provided counts and TCRbeta diversity after one year, as hyperexpanded clones declined. There were reportedly several hundred expanded graft clones from which alpha-beta T cells came about two months after transplant.

In regard to this clonotype: Its target is unknown.

Losses at the gene ends were 1 base for V and 0 bases for J; bases not matched to a gene: 8. This CDR3 is built from 18 residues. Germline-derived CDR1 and CDR2 are DFQATT and SNEGSKA (reference sequence). Unique molecular identifiers tagged the TCRbeta library. TCRdb re-analysed the PCR reads in MiXCR, keeping a single row per CDR3 protein. This sample carries 200,000 to 300,000 distinct CDR3 sequences, 20% to 30% of them seen once, and the ten largest clones take 2.6%. The specimen comprised PBMCs, sampled before TCRalphabeta/CD19-depleted stem cell transplant. This receptor was identified in a girl aged 2 to 10 with Fanconi anemia, due to receive a stem cell transplant. The rearrangement uses TRBV20-1 and TRBJ2-6, with 8 bases matching TRBD2. The CDR3 DNA sequence: TGCAGTGCTAGAGTTAGGCTAGCGGGTTCCTCTGGGGCCAACGTCCTGACTTTC. Translating gives CSARVRLAGSSGANVLTF.